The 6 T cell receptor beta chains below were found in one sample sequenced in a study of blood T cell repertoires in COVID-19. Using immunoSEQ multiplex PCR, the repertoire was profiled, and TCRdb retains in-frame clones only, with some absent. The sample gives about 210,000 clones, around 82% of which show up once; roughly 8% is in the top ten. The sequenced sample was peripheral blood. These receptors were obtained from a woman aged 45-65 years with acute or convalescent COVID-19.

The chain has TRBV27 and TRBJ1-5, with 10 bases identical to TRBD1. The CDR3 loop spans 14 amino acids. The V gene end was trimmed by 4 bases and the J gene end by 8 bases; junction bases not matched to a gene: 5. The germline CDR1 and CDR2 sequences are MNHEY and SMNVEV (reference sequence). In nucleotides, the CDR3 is TGTGCCAGCAGTTCCAGGGACAGGGGAAAGCCCCAGCATTTT. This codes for CASSSRDRGKPQHF.

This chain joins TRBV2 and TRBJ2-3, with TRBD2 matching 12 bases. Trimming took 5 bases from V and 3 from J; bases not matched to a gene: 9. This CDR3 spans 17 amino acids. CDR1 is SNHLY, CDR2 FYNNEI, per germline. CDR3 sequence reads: CASSTTSGRMGTDTQYF. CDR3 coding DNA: TGTGCCAGCAGTACCACTAGCGGGAGGATGGGGACAGATACGCAGTATTTT.

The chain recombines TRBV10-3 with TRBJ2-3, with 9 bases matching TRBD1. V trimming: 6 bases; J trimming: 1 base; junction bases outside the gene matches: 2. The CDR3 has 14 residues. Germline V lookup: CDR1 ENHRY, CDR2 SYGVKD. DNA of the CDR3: TGTGCCATCAGCGGGACAGGGCGCACAGATACGCAGTATTTT. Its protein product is CAISGTGRTDTQYF.

CDR3 coding DNA: TGTGCCAGCATGTTAACAGGACCCTCCTACGAGCAGTACTTC. It translates to CASMLTGPSYEQYF. The J gene is TRBJ2-7, the V gene TRBV6-5, with D possibly TRBD1 on 5 matching bases. The V end was cut by 7 bases, the J end by 0 bases, with 13 bases between. Germline CDR1 MNHEY, CDR2 SVGAGI. This CDR3 has 14 residues.

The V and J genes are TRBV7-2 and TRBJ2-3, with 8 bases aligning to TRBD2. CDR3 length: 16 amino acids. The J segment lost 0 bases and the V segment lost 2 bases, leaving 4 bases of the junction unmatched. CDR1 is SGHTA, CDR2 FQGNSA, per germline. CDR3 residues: CASSLIGGASTDTQYF. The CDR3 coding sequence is TGTGCCAGCAGCTTAATCGGGGGGGCGAGCACAGATACGCAGTATTTT.

CDR3 in DNA: TGTGCCAGCAGCCAACCGACTAGCGGAACGAGCTACGAGCAGTACTTC. Encoded protein: CASSQPTSGTSYEQYF. The V and J genes are TRBV4-2 and TRBJ2-7, with 9 bases that match TRBD2. This CDR3 contains 16 residues. The ends lost 2 bases at V and 3 bases at J; junction bases unmatched: 8. Germline values: CDR1 LGHNA, CDR2 YNFKEQ.